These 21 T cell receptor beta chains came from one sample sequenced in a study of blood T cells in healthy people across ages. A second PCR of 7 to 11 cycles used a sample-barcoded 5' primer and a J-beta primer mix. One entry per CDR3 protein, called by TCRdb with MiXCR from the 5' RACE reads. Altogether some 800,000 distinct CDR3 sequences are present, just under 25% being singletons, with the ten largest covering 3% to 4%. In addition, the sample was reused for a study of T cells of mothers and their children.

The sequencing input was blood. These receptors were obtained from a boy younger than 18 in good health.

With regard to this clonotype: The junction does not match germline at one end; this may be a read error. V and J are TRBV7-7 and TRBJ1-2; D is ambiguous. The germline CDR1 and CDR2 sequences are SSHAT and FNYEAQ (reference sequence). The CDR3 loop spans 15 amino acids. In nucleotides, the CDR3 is TGTGCTAGCAGAGGATGGGGAACCTTGAACTATGGCTACACCTTC. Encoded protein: CASRGWGTLNYGYTF.

The CDR3 region has the DNA TGTGCCACGCTGTCTCCCGGGACAACCATTTACGAGCAGTACTTC. As protein: CATLSPGTTIYEQYF. The chain combines TRBV10-3 with TRBJ2-7; weak D call: TRBD1 (6 bases). The V end was cut by 10 bases, the J end by 4 bases, with 23 bases between. The CDR3 extends over 15 amino acids. Germline-derived CDR1 and CDR2 are ENHRY and SYGVKD.

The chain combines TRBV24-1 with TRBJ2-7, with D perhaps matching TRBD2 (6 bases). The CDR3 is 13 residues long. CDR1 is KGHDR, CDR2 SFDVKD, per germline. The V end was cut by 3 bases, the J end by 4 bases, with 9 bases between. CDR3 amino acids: CATSDGTVYEQYF. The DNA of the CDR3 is TGTGCCACCAGTGATGGGACTGTTTACGAGCAGTACTTC.

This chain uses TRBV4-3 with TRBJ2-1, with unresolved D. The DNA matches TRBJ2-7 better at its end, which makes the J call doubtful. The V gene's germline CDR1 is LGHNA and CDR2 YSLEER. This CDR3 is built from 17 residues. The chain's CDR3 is CASSQVQETGPSYEQYF. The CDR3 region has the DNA TGCGCCAGCAGCCAAGTGCAAGAGACCGGCCCTTCCTACGAGCAGTACTTC.

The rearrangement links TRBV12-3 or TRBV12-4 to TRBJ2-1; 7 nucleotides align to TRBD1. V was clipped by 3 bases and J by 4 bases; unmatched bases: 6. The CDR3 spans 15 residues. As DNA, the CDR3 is TGTGCCAGCAGTTTTGGGGACAGTACTTACAATGAGCAGTTCTTC. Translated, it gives CASSFGDSTYNEQFF.

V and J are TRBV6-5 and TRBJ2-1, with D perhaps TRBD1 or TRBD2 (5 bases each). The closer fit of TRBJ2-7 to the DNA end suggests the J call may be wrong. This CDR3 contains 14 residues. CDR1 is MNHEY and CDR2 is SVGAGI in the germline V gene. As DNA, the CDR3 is TGTGCCAGCAGGGTCCAGCGGCACAGGAACGAGCAGTACTTC. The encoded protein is CASRVQRHRNEQYF.

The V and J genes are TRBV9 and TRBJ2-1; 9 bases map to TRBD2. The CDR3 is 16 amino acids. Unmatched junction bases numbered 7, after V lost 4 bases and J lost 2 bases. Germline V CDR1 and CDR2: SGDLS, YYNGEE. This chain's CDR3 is CASSPGLALTYNEQFF. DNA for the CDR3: TGTGCCAGCAGCCCCGGACTAGCGCTAACCTACAATGAGCAGTTCTTC.

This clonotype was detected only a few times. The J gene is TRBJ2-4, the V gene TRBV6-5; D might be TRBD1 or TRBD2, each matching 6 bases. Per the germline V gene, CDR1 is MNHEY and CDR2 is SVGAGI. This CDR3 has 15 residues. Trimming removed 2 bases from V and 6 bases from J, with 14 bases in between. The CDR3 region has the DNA TGTGCCAGCAGTTACCTTGTAGGGGGGAGAAACATTCAGTACTTC. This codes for CASSYLVGGRNIQYF.

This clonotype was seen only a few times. CDR3 in amino acids: CASSRVLGEQGYTF. The CDR3 DNA reads as TGCGCCAGCAGCCGCGTATTAGGGGAACAGGGCTACACCTTC. The V call is TRBV4-1, the J call TRBJ1-2, with D possibly TRBD1 on 5 matching bases. CDR1 is MGHRA, CDR2 YSYEKL, per germline. The V end lost 4 bases, the J end lost 8 bases, and 17 bases lay between the germline ends. This CDR3 contains 14 residues.

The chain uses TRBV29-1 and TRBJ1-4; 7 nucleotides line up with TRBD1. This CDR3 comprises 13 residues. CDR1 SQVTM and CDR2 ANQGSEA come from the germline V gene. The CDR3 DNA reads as TGCAGTGCCAAAGACAGGGTGGGTGAAAAACTGTTTTTT. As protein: CSAKDRVGEKLFF.

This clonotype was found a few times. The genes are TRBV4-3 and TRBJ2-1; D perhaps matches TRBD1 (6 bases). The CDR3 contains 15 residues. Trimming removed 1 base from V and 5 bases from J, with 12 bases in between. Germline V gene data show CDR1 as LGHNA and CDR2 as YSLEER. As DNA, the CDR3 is TGCGCCAGCAGCCAAGCTAGGGGGATCGACAATGAGCAGTTCTTC. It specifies CASSQARGIDNEQFF.

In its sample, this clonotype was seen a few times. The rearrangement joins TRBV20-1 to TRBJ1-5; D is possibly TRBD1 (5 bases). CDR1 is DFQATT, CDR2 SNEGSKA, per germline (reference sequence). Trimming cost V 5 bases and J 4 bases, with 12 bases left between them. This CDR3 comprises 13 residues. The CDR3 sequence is CSAERDQNQPQHF. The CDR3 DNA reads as TGCAGTGCTGAACGGGACCAGAATCAGCCCCAGCATTTT.

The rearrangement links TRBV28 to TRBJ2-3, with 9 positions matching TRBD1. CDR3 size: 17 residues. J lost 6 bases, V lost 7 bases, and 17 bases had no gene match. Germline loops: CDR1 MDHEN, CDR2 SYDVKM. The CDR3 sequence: CASNTLGTGPVGDTQYF. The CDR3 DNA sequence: TGTGCCAGCAACACACTGGGGACAGGGCCCGTGGGGGATACGCAGTATTTT. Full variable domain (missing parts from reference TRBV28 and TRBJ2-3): DVKVTQSSRYLVKRTGEKVFLECVQDMDHENMFWYRQDPGLGLRLIYFSYDVKMKEKGDIPEGYSVSREKKERFSLILESASTNQTSMYLCASNTLGTGPVGDTQYFGPGTRLTVL.

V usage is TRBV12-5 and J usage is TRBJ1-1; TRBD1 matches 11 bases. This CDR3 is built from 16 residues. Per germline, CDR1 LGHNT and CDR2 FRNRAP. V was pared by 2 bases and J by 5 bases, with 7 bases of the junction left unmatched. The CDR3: CASGLNIGTGGTEAFF. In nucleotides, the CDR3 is TGTGCTAGTGGTTTGAACATCGGGACAGGGGGGACTGAAGCTTTCTTT.

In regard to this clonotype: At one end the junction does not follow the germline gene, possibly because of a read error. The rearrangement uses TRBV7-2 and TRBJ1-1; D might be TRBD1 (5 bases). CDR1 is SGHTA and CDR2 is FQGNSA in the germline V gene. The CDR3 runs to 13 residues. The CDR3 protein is CAGSRRGNTEAFF. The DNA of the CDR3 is TGTGCCGGCAGCCGAAGGGGGAACACTGAAGCTTTCTTT.

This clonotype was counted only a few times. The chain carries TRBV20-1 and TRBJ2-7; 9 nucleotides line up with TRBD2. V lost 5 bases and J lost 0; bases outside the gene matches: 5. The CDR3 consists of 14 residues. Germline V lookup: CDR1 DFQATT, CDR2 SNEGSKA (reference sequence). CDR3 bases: TGCAGTGCTGCCCTAGCGGGAAACTCCTACGAGCAGTACTTC. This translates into CSAALAGNSYEQYF.

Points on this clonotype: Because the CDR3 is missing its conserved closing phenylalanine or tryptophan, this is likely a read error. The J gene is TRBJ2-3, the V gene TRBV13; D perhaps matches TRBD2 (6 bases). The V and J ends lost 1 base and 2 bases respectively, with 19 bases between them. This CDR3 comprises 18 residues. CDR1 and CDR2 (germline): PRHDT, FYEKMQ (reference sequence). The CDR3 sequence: CASSLEARLVGVTDTQYL. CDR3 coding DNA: TGTGCCAGCAGCTTAGAGGCTCGACTAGTGGGAGTCACAGATACGCAGTATCTT.

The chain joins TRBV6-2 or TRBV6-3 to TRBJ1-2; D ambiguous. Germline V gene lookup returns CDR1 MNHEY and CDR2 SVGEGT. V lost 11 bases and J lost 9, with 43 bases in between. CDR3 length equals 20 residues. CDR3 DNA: TGTGCCCCCCGAAGCCCGGCCGGACCGCCGGAACTTCCGACCACCAAGCGCTACACCTTC. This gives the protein CAPRSPAGPPELPTTKRYTF.

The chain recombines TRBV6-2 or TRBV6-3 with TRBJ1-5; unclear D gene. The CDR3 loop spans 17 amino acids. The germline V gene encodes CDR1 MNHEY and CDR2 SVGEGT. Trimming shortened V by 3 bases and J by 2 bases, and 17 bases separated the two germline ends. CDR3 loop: CASSYVSWRAGNQPQHF. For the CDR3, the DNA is TGTGCCAGCAGTTATGTTTCGTGGAGGGCAGGCAATCAGCCCCAGCATTTT.

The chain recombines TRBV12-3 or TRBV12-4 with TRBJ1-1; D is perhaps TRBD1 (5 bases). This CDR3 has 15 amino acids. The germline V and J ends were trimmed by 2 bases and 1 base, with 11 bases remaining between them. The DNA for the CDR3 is TGTGCCAGCAGTTTAACCTGGACACCGAACACTGAAGCTTTCTTT. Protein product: CASSLTWTPNTEAFF.

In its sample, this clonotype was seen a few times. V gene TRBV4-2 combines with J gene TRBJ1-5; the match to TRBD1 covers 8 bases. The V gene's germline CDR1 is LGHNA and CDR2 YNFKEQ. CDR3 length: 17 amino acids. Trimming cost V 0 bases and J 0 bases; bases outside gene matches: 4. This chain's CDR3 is CASSQEQGDYSNQPQHF. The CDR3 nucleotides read TGTGCCAGCAGCCAAGAACAGGGGGACTATAGCAATCAGCCCCAGCATTTT.